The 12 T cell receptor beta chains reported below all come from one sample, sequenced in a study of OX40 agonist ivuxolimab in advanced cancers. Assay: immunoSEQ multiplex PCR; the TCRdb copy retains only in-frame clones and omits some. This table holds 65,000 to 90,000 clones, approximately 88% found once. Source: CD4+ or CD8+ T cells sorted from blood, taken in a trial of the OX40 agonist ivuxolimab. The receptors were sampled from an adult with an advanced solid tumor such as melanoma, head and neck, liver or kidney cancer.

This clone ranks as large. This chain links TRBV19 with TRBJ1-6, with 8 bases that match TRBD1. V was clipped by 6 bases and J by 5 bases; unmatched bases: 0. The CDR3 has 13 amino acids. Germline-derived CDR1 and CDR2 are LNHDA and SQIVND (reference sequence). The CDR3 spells CASRDRDNSPLHF. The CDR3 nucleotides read TGTGCCAGTAGGGACAGGGATAATTCACCCCTCCACTTT.

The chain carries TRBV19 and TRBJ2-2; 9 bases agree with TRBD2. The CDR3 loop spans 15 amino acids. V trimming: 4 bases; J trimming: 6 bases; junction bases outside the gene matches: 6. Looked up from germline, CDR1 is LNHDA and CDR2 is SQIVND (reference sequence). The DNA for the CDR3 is TGTGCCAGTAGTACCTCTAGCGGGGTGGCCGGGGAGCTGTTTTTT. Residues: CASSTSSGVAGELFF.

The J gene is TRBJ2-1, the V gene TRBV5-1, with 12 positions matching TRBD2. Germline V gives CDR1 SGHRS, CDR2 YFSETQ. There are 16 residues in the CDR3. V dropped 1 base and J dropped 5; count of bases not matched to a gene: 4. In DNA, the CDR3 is TGCGCCAGCAGCTTGATGCCTAGCGGGGGGGACAATGAGCAGTTCTTC. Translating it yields CASSLMPSGGDNEQFF. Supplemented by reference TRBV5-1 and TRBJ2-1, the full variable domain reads KAGVTQTPRYLIKTRGQQVTLSCSPISGHRSVSWYQQTPGQGLQFLFEYFSETQRNKGNFPGRFSGRQFSNSRSEMNVSTLELGDSALYLCASSLMPSGGDNEQFFGPGTRLTVL.

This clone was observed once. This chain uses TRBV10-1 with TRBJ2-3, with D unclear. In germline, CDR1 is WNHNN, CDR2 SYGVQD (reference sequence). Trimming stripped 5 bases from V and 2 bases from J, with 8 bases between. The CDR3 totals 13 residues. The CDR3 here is CASSLRLTDTQYF. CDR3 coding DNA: TGCGCCAGCAGTTTGAGACTCACAGATACGCAGTATTTT.

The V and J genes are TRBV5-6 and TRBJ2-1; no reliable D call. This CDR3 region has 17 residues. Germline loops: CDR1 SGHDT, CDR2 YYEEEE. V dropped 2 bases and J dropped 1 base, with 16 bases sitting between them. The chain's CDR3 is CASSLLSAGRSYNEQFF. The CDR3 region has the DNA TGTGCCAGCAGCTTACTTTCGGCCGGTAGGTCCTACAATGAGCAGTTCTTC.

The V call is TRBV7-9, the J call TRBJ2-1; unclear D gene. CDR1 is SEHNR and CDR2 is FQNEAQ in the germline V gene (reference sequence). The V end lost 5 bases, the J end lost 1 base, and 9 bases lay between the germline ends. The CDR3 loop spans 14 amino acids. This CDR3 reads CASSLDKSYNEQFF. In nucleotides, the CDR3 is TGTGCCAGCAGCCTCGACAAGTCCTACAATGAGCAGTTCTTC.

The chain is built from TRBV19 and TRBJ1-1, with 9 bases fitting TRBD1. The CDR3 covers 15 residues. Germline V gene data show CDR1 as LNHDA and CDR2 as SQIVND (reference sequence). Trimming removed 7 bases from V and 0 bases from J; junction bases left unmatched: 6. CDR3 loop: CASTKGTGLNTEAFF. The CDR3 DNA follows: TGTGCCAGTACTAAGGGGACAGGGCTGAACACTGAAGCTTTCTTT.

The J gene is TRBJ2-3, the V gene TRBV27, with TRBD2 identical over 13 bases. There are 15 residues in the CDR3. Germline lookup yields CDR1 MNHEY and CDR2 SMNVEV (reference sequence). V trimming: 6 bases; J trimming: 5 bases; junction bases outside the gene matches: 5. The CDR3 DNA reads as TGTGCCAGCAGATTACTAGCGGGGGGGGAAGATACGCAGTATTTT. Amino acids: CASRLLAGGEDTQYF.

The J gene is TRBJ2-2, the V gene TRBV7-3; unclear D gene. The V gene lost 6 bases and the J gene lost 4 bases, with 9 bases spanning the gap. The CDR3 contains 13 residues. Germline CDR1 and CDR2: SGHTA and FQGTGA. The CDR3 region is CASSPGRTGELFF. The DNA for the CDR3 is TGTGCCAGCAGTCCAGGACGCACCGGGGAGCTGTTTTTT.

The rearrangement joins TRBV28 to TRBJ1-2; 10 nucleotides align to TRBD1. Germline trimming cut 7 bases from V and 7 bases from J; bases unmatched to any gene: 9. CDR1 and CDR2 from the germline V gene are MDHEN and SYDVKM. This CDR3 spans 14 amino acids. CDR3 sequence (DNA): TGTGCCAGCACTCCCGGGACAGGGGACCTTGGCTACACCTTC. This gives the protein CASTPGTGDLGYTF.

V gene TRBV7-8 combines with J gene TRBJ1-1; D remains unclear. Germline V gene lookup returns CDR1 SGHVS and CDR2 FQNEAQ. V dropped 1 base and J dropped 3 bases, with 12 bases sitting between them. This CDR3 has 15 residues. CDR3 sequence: CASSLERNPYTEAFF. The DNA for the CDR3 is TGTGCCAGCAGCTTAGAGAGGAACCCATACACTGAAGCTTTCTTT.

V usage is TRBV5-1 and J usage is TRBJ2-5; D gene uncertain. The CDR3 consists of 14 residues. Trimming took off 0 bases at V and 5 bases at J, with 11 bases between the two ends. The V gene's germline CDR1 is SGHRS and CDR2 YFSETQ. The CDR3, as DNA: TGCGCCAGCAGCTTGGAGCTGCTTCTGGAGACCCAGTACTTC. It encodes CASSLELLLETQYF.